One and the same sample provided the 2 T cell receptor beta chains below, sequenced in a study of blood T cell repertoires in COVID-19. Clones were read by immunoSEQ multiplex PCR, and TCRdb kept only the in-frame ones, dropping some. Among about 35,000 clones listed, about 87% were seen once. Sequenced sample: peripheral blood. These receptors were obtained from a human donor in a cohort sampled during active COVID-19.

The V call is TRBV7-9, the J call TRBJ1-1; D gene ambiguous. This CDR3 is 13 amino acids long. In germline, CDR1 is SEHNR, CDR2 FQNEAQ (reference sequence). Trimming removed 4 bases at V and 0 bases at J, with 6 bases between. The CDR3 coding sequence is TGTGCCAGCAGCTCGAGCATGAACACTGAAGCTTTCTTT. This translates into CASSSSMNTEAFF.

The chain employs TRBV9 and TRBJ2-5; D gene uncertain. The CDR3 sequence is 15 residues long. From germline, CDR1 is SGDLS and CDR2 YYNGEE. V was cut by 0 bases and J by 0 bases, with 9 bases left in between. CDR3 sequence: CASSVAMGDQETQYF. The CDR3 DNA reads TGTGCCAGCAGCGTAGCGATGGGCGACCAAGAGACCCAGTACTTC.